This TCR beta chain was documented in a study of cytomegalovirus exposure and HLA in healthy donors. Study-wide background: Unique TCR beta sequences numbering approximately 120 million came from 190 million or so T cells in an earlier analysis. Study-level results: One variant, a missense change in DCLRE1C, was linked in a later analysis to TCR beta V- and J-gene trimming.

The primer mix had 60 Vbeta and 13 Jbeta primers. Generated by immunoSEQ multiplex PCR, the TCRdb table keeps only in-frame clones and is missing some. The sample records 65,000 to 95,000 clones, 78% being singletons. Germline CDR1 SGHVS, CDR2 FQNEAQ. V was trimmed by 2 bases and J by 5 bases, leaving 10 bases between them. The CDR3 consists of 14 residues. Healthy bone marrow donors formed the donor group. On this clone: The antigen is unknown.

The sequence came from a male donor in good health and CMV-seropositive. The sample was PBMCs. This chain joins TRBV7-8 and TRBJ2-1; D might be TRBD2 (5 bases). The CDR3 sequence is CASSLNPGNNEQFF. The DNA of the CDR3 is TGTGCCAGCAGCTTAAATCCGGGAAACAATGAGCAGTTCTTC.